Listed below are T cell receptor beta chains from one sample, sequenced in a study of OX40 agonist ivuxolimab in advanced cancers. Assay used: immunoSEQ multiplex PCR; TCRdb lists only in-frame clones, some missing. The sample shows approximately 71,000 clones, 80% to 85% of them seen only once. The material sequenced was CD4+ or CD8+ T cells sorted from blood, taken in a trial of the OX40 agonist ivuxolimab. The source is an adult with an advanced solid tumor such as melanoma, head and neck, liver or kidney cancer. Both conserved end residues are part of each CDR3. Each record gives: clone size, J gene, V gene, D gene, CDR3 DNA, CDR3 protein. A D gene is named only where the DNA matches it firmly. Only part of the rows carry a size: once, few, many, or a class if the clone is expanded.

size: -; J: TRBJ2-7; V: TRBV5-4; D: -; DNA: TGTGCCAGCAGCTCCTCGTCGGGGGCCCTCTACGAGCAGTACTTC; CDR3: CASSSSSGALYEQYF
size: -; J: TRBJ2-3; V: TRBV11-1; D: -; DNA: TGTGCCAGCAGCTCTGGCCGAACCCTGCGGTCGAGCACAGATACGCAGTATTTT; CDR3: CASSSGRTLRSSTDTQYF
size: -; J: TRBJ2-7; V: TRBV6-1; D: TRBD2; DNA: TGTGCCAGCAGTGACAGGGGTTTGGAGACTAGCGGATACGAGCAGTACTTC; CDR3: CASSDRGLETSGYEQYF
size: once; J: TRBJ2-1; V: TRBV7-6; D: TRBD2; DNA: TGTGCCAGCAGCTTAGTGGCGGGGGGCCCAAATGAGCAGTTCTTC; CDR3: CASSLVAGGPNEQFF
size: -; J: TRBJ2-1; V: TRBV7-9; D: -; DNA: TGTGCCAGCAGCCCCGGCGGTAGCATCTATGAGCAGTTCTTC; CDR3: CASSPGGSIYEQFF
size: few; J: TRBJ2-1; V: TRBV14; D: TRBD2; DNA: TGTGCCAGCAATGACGGGAGGACATACAATGAGCAGTTCTTC; CDR3: CASNDGRTYNEQFF
size: -; J: TRBJ2-7; V: TRBV7-2; D: TRBD1; DNA: TGTGCCAGCAGCCTTCGACAGGGGAGCTACGAGCAGTACTTC; CDR3: CASSLRQGSYEQYF
size: -; J: TRBJ2-2; V: TRBV6-5; D: -; DNA: TGTGCCAGCAGCACGAGTAAACCACGACAAGGGGAGCTGTTTTTT; CDR3: CASSTSKPRQGELFF
size: -; J: TRBJ2-5; V: TRBV11-2; D: -; DNA: TGTGCCAGCAGGGTGGGGAACACCGGGGAGACCCAGTACTTC; CDR3: CASRVGNTGETQYF
size: -; J: TRBJ1-6; V: TRBV7-8; D: TRBD1; DNA: TGTGCCAGCGGGACAGACTCTTCACCCCTCCACTTT; CDR3: CASGTDSSPLHF
size: -; J: TRBJ1-2; V: TRBV7-8; D: TRBD1; DNA: TGTGCCAGCAGCTTGGGGACAGGAGCTAACTATGGCTACACCTTC; CDR3: CASSLGTGANYGYTF
size: -; J: TRBJ2-3; V: TRBV28; D: TRBD2; DNA: TGTGCCAGCACGGCGACTAGCGGGAGGGGGGCAGATACGCAGTATTTT; CDR3: CASTATSGRGADTQYF
size: -; J: TRBJ2-3; V: TRBV30; D: -; DNA: TGTGCCTGGAGTGTAGTCGATACGCAGTATTTT; CDR3: CAWSVVDTQYF
size: -; J: TRBJ2-4; V: TRBV14; D: TRBD2; DNA: TGTGCCAGCAGCCAAGTTACTAGCGGGCCCACGGAGAGAAACATTCAGTACTTC; CDR3: CASSQVTSGPTERNIQYF
size: -; J: TRBJ2-1; V: TRBV19; D: -; DNA: TGTGCCAGTAGTATGGGCAACAGGTATTCCTACAATGAGCAGTTCTTC; CDR3: CASSMGNRYSYNEQFF
size: -; J: TRBJ1-1; V: TRBV2; D: -; DNA: TGTGCCAGCAGTGAAGGCCGGATGGGGGCTGGCGACACTGAAGCTTTCTTT; CDR3: CASSEGRMGAGDTEAFF
size: -; J: TRBJ2-2; V: TRBV9; D: -; DNA: TGTGCCAGCAGCCTCCGAGCGGGTCACACCGGGGAGCTGTTTTTT; CDR3: CASSLRAGHTGELFF
size: -; J: TRBJ2-6; V: TRBV5-3; D: -; DNA: TGTGCCAGAAGCATAGATACGGACACCTTAAACCAACCTGGGGCCAACGTCCTGACTTTC; CDR3: CARSIDTDTLNQPGANVLTF
size: few; J: TRBJ2-7; V: TRBV7-2; D: TRBD2; DNA: TGTGCCAGCAGCCTGCTAGCGGGGGGGCCGAACGAGCAGTACTTC; CDR3: CASSLLAGGPNEQYF
size: -; J: TRBJ2-7; V: TRBV6-1; D: -; DNA: TGTGCCAGCATTGGTCAGGTCCTCTCGTACGAGCAGTACTTC; CDR3: CASIGQVLSYEQYF
size: -; J: TRBJ2-3; V: TRBV7-3; D: TRBD2; DNA: TGTGCCAGCAGCCTGGGCGTAGCGGGAGGGGATACGCAGTATTTT; CDR3: CASSLGVAGGDTQYF
size: -; J: TRBJ1-2; V: TRBV6-5; D: -; DNA: TGTGCCAGCCTTAAGCATGGGGAGGGCTATGGCTACACCTTC; CDR3: CASLKHGEGYGYTF
size: -; J: TRBJ1-5; V: TRBV5-1; D: -; DNA: TGCGCCAGCAGCTTGAGTAGCAATCAGCCCCAGCATTTT; CDR3: CASSLSSNQPQHF
size: -; J: TRBJ1-6; V: TRBV2; D: -; DNA: TGTGCCAGCAATAGTAATTCACCCCTCCACTTT; CDR3: CASNSNSPLHF
size: -; J: TRBJ2-7; V: TRBV10-1; D: -; DNA: TGCGCCAGCAGTGCTCCCTCCTTAGAGGGGCGCGAAATCCACGAGCAGTACTTC; CDR3: CASSAPSLEGREIHEQYF
size: few; J: TRBJ2-7; V: TRBV19; D: -; DNA: TGTGCCAGTAGTATTTCCCCCCGATGGTCCGTCTACGAGCAGTACTTC; CDR3: CASSISPRWSVYEQYF
size: -; J: TRBJ2-7; V: TRBV6-6; D: -; DNA: TGTGCCAGCAGTTACCCAGGAGGATCCTACGAGCAGTACTTC; CDR3: CASSYPGGSYEQYF